A single sample is the source of the 25 T cell receptor beta chains below, sequenced in a study of beta chain features in type 1 diabetes. Reverse transcribing all isolated RNA meant expressed TCRB transcripts were sequenced. Measured with immunoSEQ multiplex PCR; TCRdb has only the in-frame clones, and not every one. The profile shows approximately 170,000 clones, about 9.1% of them singletons. The material sequenced was central memory CD4+ T cells from blood. The receptors here all came from a woman in her late teens or twenties in good health.

The chain joins TRBV27 to TRBJ1-5; D is unresolved. Germline V gene data show CDR1 as MNHEY and CDR2 as SMNVEV (reference sequence). Trimming left V 3 bases short and J 0 bases short, with 6 bases between. The CDR3 has 14 residues. In DNA, the CDR3 is TGTGCCAGCAGTTTCCGGTATAGCAATCAGCCCCAGCATTTT. It yields the protein CASSFRYSNQPQHF.

The V and J genes are TRBV5-1 and TRBJ2-7, with D perhaps matching TRBD1 (6 bases). The germline V and J ends were trimmed by 4 bases and 7 bases, with 21 bases remaining between them. The length of the CDR3 is 15 residues. Germline V gene sequence: CDR1 SGHRS, CDR2 YFSETQ. The DNA of the CDR3 is TGCGCCAGCAGCGATACATCAGGGGCAGCGTGGGAGCAGTACTTC. It encodes CASSDTSGAAWEQYF.

This clone has only a few counts. This chain uses TRBV6-5 with TRBJ2-5, with 7 bases that match TRBD2. The germline V gene has CDR1 MNHEY and CDR2 SVGAGI. V lost 5 bases to trimming and J lost 5 bases; unmatched junction nucleotides: 11. This CDR3 is 15 amino acids long. The CDR3 sequence: CASSSGDSPVETQYF. The CDR3 DNA sequence: TGTGCCAGCAGTAGCGGGGACTCCCCGGTGGAGACCCAGTACTTC.

The rearrangement links TRBV6-5 to TRBJ1-2; D ambiguous. In germline, CDR1 is MNHEY, CDR2 SVGAGI. The V end was cut by 0 bases, the J end by 4 bases, with 12 bases between. The CDR3 runs to 15 residues. In DNA form, the CDR3 reads TGTGCCAGCAGTTACTCGAGTTCCTTAATCTATGGCTACACCTTC. It codes for CASSYSSSLIYGYTF.

This clone was detected ten times or more. The chain links TRBV7-2 to TRBJ2-1; D remains ambiguous. The V end lost 2 bases, the J end lost 5 bases, and 4 bases lay between the germline ends. Germline assignment: CDR1 SGHTA and CDR2 FQGNSA. The CDR3 has 12 residues. CDR3 in amino acids: CASSLTDNEQFF. The CDR3 coding sequence is TGTGCCAGCAGCTTAACGGACAATGAGCAGTTCTTC.

The chain links TRBV7-2 to TRBJ2-6; D perhaps matches TRBD1 (6 bases). Trimming left V 5 bases short and J 0 bases short, with 8 bases between. CDR1 and CDR2 (germline): SGHTA, FQGNSA. This CDR3 region has 15 residues. CDR3 protein: CASSNRDSGANVLTF. DNA of the CDR3: TGTGCCAGCAGCAACAGGGACTCTGGGGCCAACGTCCTGACTTTC.

This clone was picked up a small number of times. This chain joins TRBV4-3 and TRBJ1-2; a weak D match, TRBD1 (5 bases). CDR1 is LGHNA and CDR2 is YSLEER in the germline V gene. The V and J ends lost 2 bases and 7 bases respectively, with 5 bases between them. The CDR3 covers 11 residues. CDR3 residues: CASSQQGGYTF. The CDR3 DNA follows: TGCGCCAGCAGCCAACAGGGTGGCTACACCTTC.

This clone has a handful of counts. V and J are TRBV18 and TRBJ2-7; possibly TRBD1 for D (6 bases). This CDR3 is built from 12 residues. In germline, CDR1 is KGHSH, CDR2 LQKENI. V was shortened by 8 bases and J by 4 bases, with 12 bases between the two germline ends. CDR3 protein: CASRGGAYEQYF. Written as DNA, the CDR3 is TGTGCCAGCCGAGGGGGAGCATACGAGCAGTACTTC.

The chain employs TRBV5-1 and TRBJ2-7, with 7 bases identical to TRBD1. The CDR3 extends over 15 amino acids. Germline values: CDR1 SGHRS, CDR2 YFSETQ. With V trimmed by 4 bases and J by 0 bases, 7 bases remained unmatched. CDR3 residues: CASSPSPGGSYEQYF. The CDR3 DNA follows: TGCGCCAGCAGCCCTAGCCCAGGGGGCTCCTACGAGCAGTACTTC. Based on the CDR3 plus reference TRBV5-1 and TRBJ2-7, the full variable domain is KAGVTQTPRYLIKTRGQQVTLSCSPISGHRSVSWYQQTPGQGLQFLFEYFSETQRNKGNFPGRFSGRQFSNSRSEMNVSTLELGDSALYLCASSPSPGGSYEQYFGPGTRLTVT.

As to this clone: This may stem from a read error, because a much larger clone lies one nucleotide away. This chain joins TRBV11-3 and TRBJ2-3; no definite D call. Per the germline V gene, CDR1 is SGHNT and CDR2 is YENEEA. V lost 5 bases and J 6 bases, leaving 6 bases between the germline ends. The CDR3 totals 11 residues. The CDR3 nucleotides are TGTGCCAGCAGCCCCGCGGATACGCAGTATTTT. As protein: CASSPADTQYF.

This clone was counted only a few times. The chain has TRBV10-3 and TRBJ2-5; TRBD2 might be the D (5 bases). This CDR3 spans 15 amino acids. V lost 0 bases to trimming and J lost 6 bases, with 14 bases between them. Germline V CDR1 and CDR2: ENHRY, SYGVKD. Written as DNA, the CDR3 is TGTGCCATCAGTGAGTCGAATACGGGATCCAAGACCCAGTACTTC. Encoded protein: CAISESNTGSKTQYF.

This clone has more than one count but fewer than ten. This chain uses TRBV6-6 with TRBJ2-1; TRBD1 might be the D (6 bases). V was pared by 3 bases and J by 8 bases, with 14 bases between. CDR3 length: 14 residues. Germline V gene sequence: CDR1 MNHNY, CDR2 SVGAGI (reference sequence). CDR3 bases: TGTGCCAGCAGTTATCCGACAGGAGGAGATGAGCAGTTCTTC. Its translation is CASSYPTGGDEQFF.

Comment on this clone: Other DNA sequences in the same sample also yield this CDR3. The genes are TRBV30 and TRBJ1-1, with D perhaps matching TRBD1 (5 bases). This CDR3 is built from 13 residues. V was cut by 3 bases and J by 1 base, with 9 bases left in between. Germline values: CDR1 GTSNPN, CDR2 SVGIG (reference sequence). CDR3 region: CAWSRVGNTEAFF. DNA for the CDR3: TGTGCCTGGAGCAGGGTAGGGAACACTGAAGCTTTCTTT.

The CDR3 DNA follows: TGCGCCAGCAGCTTGGAAGGCGGGGCGAACACCGGGGAGCTGTTTTTT. The encoded protein is CASSLEGGANTGELFF. The chain links TRBV5-1 to TRBJ2-2, with D perhaps matching TRBD2 (6 bases). Germline V gives CDR1 SGHRS, CDR2 YFSETQ. V was trimmed by 0 bases and J by 0 bases, leaving 9 bases between them. CDR3 length: 16 amino acids.

This clone has just a few counts. The chain couples TRBV7-2 to TRBJ2-1; D unresolved. V was pared by 1 base and J by 7 bases, with 5 bases between. Germline V lookup: CDR1 SGHTA, CDR2 FQGNSA. This CDR3 has 12 residues. The CDR3 sequence is CASSLVSNEQFF. CDR3 coding DNA: TGTGCCAGCAGCTTAGTCTCTAATGAGCAGTTCTTC.

This clone was seen a handful of times. The CDR3: CASSTGGLAYEQYF. Written as DNA, the CDR3 is TGTGCCAGCAGCACCGGGGGTTTAGCCTACGAGCAGTACTTC. The V and J genes are TRBV5-4 and TRBJ2-7; tentative D call: TRBD2 (6 bases). CDR3 length: 14 amino acids. The germline gives CDR1 SGHNT, CDR2 YYREEE (reference sequence). V lost 4 bases and J lost 2, with 13 bases in between.

This clone has just a few counts. CDR3 nucleotide sequence: TGCGCCAGCAGCCAAAATTCAGGGGCCTCTAATGAAAAACTGTTTTTT. Encoded protein: CASSQNSGASNEKLFF. The chain uses TRBV4-3 and TRBJ1-4; tentatively, D is TRBD1 (6 bases). This CDR3 contains 16 residues. CDR1 is LGHNA and CDR2 is YSLEER in the germline V gene. Trimming took 2 bases from V and 3 from J, leaving 13 bases between them.

V is TRBV11-2 and J is TRBJ2-2; 9 nucleotides line up with TRBD2. The junction had 4 bases not matched to a gene; V was cut back by 1 base and J by 1 base. The CDR3 length is 17 residues. Germline V lookup: CDR1 SGHAT, CDR2 FQNNGV. CDR3 amino acids: CASSLAPSGVNTGELFF. The CDR3 nucleotides are TGTGCCAGCAGCTTAGCCCCTAGCGGGGTGAACACCGGGGAGCTGTTTTTT.

The chain has TRBV5-1 and TRBJ1-3; 7 bases are shared with TRBD1. With V trimmed by 4 bases and J by 2 bases, 6 bases remained unmatched. The V gene's germline CDR1 is SGHRS and CDR2 YFSETQ. CDR3 length equals 15 residues. The CDR3 reads CASSKDRVTGNTIYF. In DNA form, the CDR3 reads TGCGCCAGCAGCAAAGACAGGGTTACTGGAAACACCATATATTTT.

Only a few counts were recorded for this clone. CDR3 nucleotide sequence: TGTGCCAGCCGACGGGGGGGGGACTACACCTTC. This codes for CASRRGGDYTF. The rearrangement joins TRBV6-5 to TRBJ1-2; weak D call: TRBD1 (5 bases). V lost 8 bases to trimming and J lost 10 bases, with 14 bases between them. CDR3 length equals 11 residues. Germline values: CDR1 MNHEY, CDR2 SVGAGI.

CDR3 coding DNA: TGTGCCAGCAGCTTAGACAGGTGGAGCACTGAAGCTTTCTTT. This translates into CASSLDRWSTEAFF. This chain uses TRBV7-9 with TRBJ1-1, with D possibly being TRBD1 (5 bases). The CDR3 loop spans 14 amino acids. V lost 1 base and J lost 4, with 10 bases in between. Germline CDR1 SEHNR, CDR2 FQNEAQ (reference sequence). The full variable domain, rest sourced from reference TRBV7-9 and TRBJ1-1, is DTGVSQNPRHKITKRGQNVTFRCDPISEHNRLYWYRQTLGQGPEFLTYFQNEAQLEKSRLLSDRFSAERPKGSFSTLEIQRTEQGDSAMYLCASSLDRWSTEAFFGQGTRLTVV.

This clone was recorded a few times. The chain carries TRBV5-6 and TRBJ2-1; tentative D call: TRBD1 (6 bases). Trimming removed 2 bases from V and 9 bases from J, with 21 bases in between. Germline V gives CDR1 SGHDT, CDR2 YYEEEE. This CDR3 contains 16 residues. Written as DNA, the CDR3 is TGTGCCAGCAGCTTACAGGGTCATTCTCGCATCGGTGAGCAGTTCTTC. Protein: CASSLQGHSRIGEQFF.

This clone was picked up a small number of times. This chain links TRBV9 with TRBJ2-1; 8 nucleotides line up with TRBD2. The CDR3 is 15 residues long. The germline V gene has CDR1 SGDLS and CDR2 YYNGEE. V trimming: 5 bases; J trimming: 5 bases; junction bases outside the gene matches: 9. The DNA for the CDR3 is TGTGCCAGCAGGAATACGGGAGGGCCGAACAATGAGCAGTTCTTC. Amino acids: CASRNTGGPNNEQFF. Complete variable domain (other parts from reference TRBV9 and TRBJ2-1): DSGVTQTPKHLITATGQRVTLRCSPRSGDLSVYWYQQSLDQGLQFLIQYYNGEERAKGNILERFSAQQFPDLHSELNLSSLELGDSALYFCASRNTGGPNNEQFFGPGTRLTVL.

The chain uses TRBV7-9 and TRBJ1-2; 10 bases fit TRBD1. This CDR3 region has 15 residues. V lost 1 base, J lost 4 bases, and 3 bases stayed unmatched. Looked up from germline, CDR1 is SEHNR and CDR2 is FQNEAQ (reference sequence). The CDR3 DNA reads as TGTGCCAGCAGCTTAGAGAGGACAGGGGGCTATGGCTACACCTTC. It specifies CASSLERTGGYGYTF.

The V gene is TRBV6-5, the J gene TRBJ1-2; 12 nucleotides match TRBD1. There are 14 residues in the CDR3. Losses at the gene ends were 7 bases for V and 4 bases for J; bases not matched to a gene: 4. Germline CDR1 and CDR2: MNHEY and SVGAGI. CDR3 nucleotide sequence: TGTGCCAGCACCCGGGACAGGGGGCCCTATGGCTACACCTTC. Its protein is CASTRDRGPYGYTF.